Listed below are T cell receptor beta chains from one sample, sequenced in a study of beta chain features in type 1 diabetes. The data were produced by immunoSEQ multiplex PCR, yet TCRdb's version contains in-frame clones alone and is incomplete. Of 600,000 or so clones listed, 9.5% to 15% are singletons. Sample: naive CD4+ T cells from blood. The receptors shown here come from a man aged 25-40 years with type 1 diabetes. CDR3s include the opening cysteine and the closing phenylalanine or tryptophan. Each record gives: D gene, V gene, J gene, clone size, CDR3 protein, CDR3 DNA. D genes are given only for firm matches. Size values are once, few and many counts, or a class for expanded clones, and some rows have none.

-	TRBV7-9	TRBJ2-3	few	CASSPAEGLITDTQYF	TGTGCCAGCAGCCCGGCTGAAGGACTGATCACAGATACGCAGTATTTT
-	TRBV5-1	TRBJ2-5	few	CASSLEGETQYF	TGCGCCAGCAGCTTGGAGGGCGAGACCCAGTACTTC
TRBD1	TRBV13	TRBJ2-1	many	CASTRDRGYNEQFF	TGTGCCAGTACCAGGGACAGGGGGTACAATGAGCAGTTCTTC
TRBD2	TRBV29-1	TRBJ2-1	few	CSVGLAGGPNEQFF	TGCAGCGTTGGTCTAGCGGGGGGGCCCAATGAGCAGTTCTTC
-	TRBV11-2	TRBJ1-2	few	CASSLDVTGYGYTF	TGTGCCAGCAGCTTAGATGTTACAGGCTATGGCTACACCTTC
-	TRBV4-3	TRBJ1-5	-	CASSQGRGQPQHF	TGCGCCAGCAGCCAAGGGAGGGGGCAGCCCCAGCATTTT
-	TRBV2	TRBJ2-3	-	CASSGRGISTDTQYF	TGTGCCAGCAGTGGGAGGGGCATAAGCACAGATACGCAGTATTTT
-	TRBV5-1	TRBJ2-2	few	CASSSRRPPGELFF	TGCGCCAGCAGCTCCCGCAGACCGCCCGGGGAGCTGTTTTTT
-	TRBV7-2	TRBJ2-3	few	CASSPRTPPDTQYF	TGTGCCAGCAGCCCCCGGACTCCTCCAGATACGCAGTATTTT
-	TRBV6-5	TRBJ2-4	-	CASGVAKNIQYF	TGTGCCAGCGGGGTAGCCAAAAACATTCAGTACTTC
-	TRBV15	TRBJ1-2	few	CATSRDQGGYTF	TGTGCCACCAGCAGAGATCAAGGCGGCTACACCTTC
-	TRBV4-1	TRBJ1-4	few	CASSFFGGTNEKLFF	TGCGCCAGCAGCTTCTTCGGGGGAACTAATGAAAAACTGTTTTTT
-	TRBV18	TRBJ1-5	few	CASSPRDQPQHF	TGTGCCAGCTCACCACGGGATCAGCCCCAGCATTTT
-	TRBV30	TRBJ2-1	few	CAWTEAAVTKFF	TGTGCCTGGACCGAGGCGGCGGTTACTAAGTTCTTC
-	TRBV29-1	TRBJ1-1	-	CSVDRGSNTEAFF	TGCAGCGTTGATAGGGGATCTAACACTGAAGCTTTCTTT
TRBD2	TRBV4-3	TRBJ2-4	few	CASSQETGLAGGANIQYF	TGCGCCAGCAGCCAAGAGACGGGACTAGCGGGGGGTGCGAACATTCAGTACTTC
-	TRBV6-5	TRBJ1-3	-	CASSYGLSGNTIYF	TGTGCCAGCAGTTACGGGCTCTCTGGAAACACCATATATTTT
-	TRBV2	TRBJ2-7	few	CASSDRRAYEQYF	TGTGCCAGCAGTGACAGGAGGGCCTACGAGCAGTACTTC
-	TRBV28	TRBJ2-2	-	CASSTTGVGTGELFF	TGTGCCAGCAGTACCACGGGGGTCGGCACCGGGGAGCTGTTTTTT
-	TRBV25-1	TRBJ1-4	-	CASSSRFGQSNEKLFF	TGTGCCAGCAGTTCCCGCTTCGGACAGTCTAATGAAAAACTGTTTTTT
TRBD1	TRBV29-1	TRBJ2-5	few	CSSGTGVETQYF	TGCAGCTCAGGGACAGGGGTGGAGACCCAGTACTTC
-	TRBV7-9	TRBJ1-2	few	CASSGQNYGYTF	TGTGCCAGCAGCGGACAGAACTATGGCTACACCTTC
-	TRBV28	TRBJ2-1	few	CASSLHYEQFF	TGTGCCAGCAGTTTGCATTATGAGCAGTTCTTC
-	TRBV14	TRBJ1-1	-	CASSQFTSRDTEAFF	TGTGCCAGCAGCCAATTCACTTCCAGGGACACTGAAGCTTTCTTT
-	TRBV9	TRBJ2-5	few	CASSVGEGSVAETQYF	TGTGCCAGCAGCGTAGGAGAAGGGAGTGTGGCGGAGACCCAGTACTTC
-	TRBV2	TRBJ2-5	-	CASSEALRSGGISYF	TGTGCCAGCAGTGAAGCGCTTAGGTCTGGTGGTATATCGTACTTC